This TCR beta chain comes out of a study of control samples from healthy donors and cancer patients. In germline, CDR1 is GTSNPN, CDR2 SVGIG (reference sequence). The junction had 5 bases not matched to a gene; V was cut back by 5 bases and J by 12 bases. The CDR3 is 10 amino acids. Generated by immunoSEQ multiplex PCR, the TCRdb table keeps only in-frame clones and is missing some. This table holds more than 15,000 clones, more than 75% found once. The chain links TRBV30 to TRBJ1-1; TRBD1 matches at 8 bases. The source material was PBMCs. This receptor was identified in a woman aged 60-75 years with head and neck cancer. The CDR3 region has the DNA TGTGCCTGGTGGACAGGGAGTACTTTCTTT. Translation gives CAWWTGSTFF.